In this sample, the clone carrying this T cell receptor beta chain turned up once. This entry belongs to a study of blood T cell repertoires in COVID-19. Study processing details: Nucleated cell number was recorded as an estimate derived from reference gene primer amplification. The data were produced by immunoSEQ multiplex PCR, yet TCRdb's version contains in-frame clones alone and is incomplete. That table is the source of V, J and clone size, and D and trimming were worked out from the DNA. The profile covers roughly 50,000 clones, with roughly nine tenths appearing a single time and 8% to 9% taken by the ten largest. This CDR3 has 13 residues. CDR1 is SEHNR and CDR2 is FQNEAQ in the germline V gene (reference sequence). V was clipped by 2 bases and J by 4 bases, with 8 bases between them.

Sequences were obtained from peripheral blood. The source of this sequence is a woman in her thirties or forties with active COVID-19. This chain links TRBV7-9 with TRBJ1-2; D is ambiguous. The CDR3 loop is CASSLHQAYGYTF. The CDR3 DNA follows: TGTGCCAGCAGCTTACACCAAGCCTATGGCTACACCTTC.